A selection of T cell receptor beta chains follows, all from one sample in a study of cytomegalovirus exposure and HLA in healthy donors. Assay: immunoSEQ multiplex PCR; the TCRdb copy retains only in-frame clones and omits some. The sample lists 110,000 to 150,000 clones, around 84% occurring once. Source material: PBMCs. These receptors originate from a boy aged 2-15 years in good health and CMV-seronegative. Each CDR3 is given with its conserved first and last residue. Each record gives: CDR3 length, D gene, V gene, J gene, clone size, CDR3 protein, CDR3 DNA. A D gene is named only where the DNA matches it firmly. The size of a clone is reported for some rows only, either as once, few or many, or as a class for expanded clones.

length: 14; D: NA; V: TRBV5-4; J: TRBJ1-1; size: NA; CDR3: CASSLRTENTEAFF; DNA: TGTGCCAGCAGCTTGAGGACAGAGAACACTGAAGCTTTCTTT
length: 16; D: TRBD1; V: TRBV7-8; J: TRBJ1-5; size: NA; CDR3: CASSLNRDRRNQPQHF; DNA: TGTGCCAGCAGCCTCAACCGGGACAGACGTAATCAGCCCCAGCATTTT
length: 16; D: TRBD1; V: TRBV2; J: TRBJ2-1; size: NA; CDR3: CASSELEGAIGNEQFF; DNA: TGTGCCAGCAGTGAACTTGAGGGGGCGATAGGCAATGAGCAGTTCTTC
length: 10; D: NA; V: TRBV28; J: TRBJ1-4; size: NA; CDR3: CATANEKLFF; DNA: TGTGCCACCGCTAATGAAAAACTGTTTTTT
length: 14; D: TRBD1; V: TRBV7-9; J: TRBJ2-2; size: NA; CDR3: CSSKEDRDTGELFF; DNA: TGTTCCAGCAAGGAGGACAGGGACACCGGGGAGCTGTTTTTT
length: 14; D: TRBD1; V: TRBV6-5; J: TRBJ1-6; size: NA; CDR3: CASSRDRVNSPLHF; DNA: TGTGCCAGCAGTCGGGACAGGGTCAATTCACCCCTCCACTTT
length: 16; D: NA; V: TRBV6-1; J: TRBJ2-3; size: NA; CDR3: CASSATQGGPTDTQYF; DNA: TGTGCCAGCAGTGCAACACAGGGCGGCCCCACAGATACGCAGTATTTT
length: 14; D: TRBD1; V: TRBV27; J: TRBJ2-1; size: NA; CDR3: CASNQRRQGIEQFF; DNA: TGTGCCAGCAACCAAAGAAGACAGGGGATTGAGCAGTTCTTC
length: 17; D: NA; V: TRBV28; J: TRBJ2-6; size: once; CDR3: CASSFDKWAPGANVLTF; DNA: TGTGCCAGCAGTTTCGACAAATGGGCCCCTGGGGCCAACGTCCTGACTTTC
length: 15; D: TRBD2; V: TRBV5-6; J: TRBJ2-1; size: NA; CDR3: CASSRPGLADNEQFF; DNA: TGTGCCAGCAGCCGCCCGGGACTAGCGGACAATGAGCAGTTCTTC
length: 15; D: NA; V: TRBV9; J: TRBJ1-1; size: NA; CDR3: CASSARTGLYTEAFF; DNA: TGTGCCAGCAGCGCCCGAACAGGGCTGTACACTGAAGCTTTCTTT
length: 15; D: NA; V: TRBV11-2; J: TRBJ2-7; size: NA; CDR3: CASSFRGTGHDEQYF; DNA: TGTGCCAGCAGCTTCAGGGGCACAGGACATGACGAGCAGTACTTC
length: 13; D: NA; V: TRBV10-3; J: TRBJ2-5; size: NA; CDR3: CAIASSSQETQYF; DNA: TGTGCCATCGCGAGTAGTTCCCAAGAGACCCAGTACTTC
length: 17; D: TRBD2; V: TRBV7-7; J: TRBJ2-3; size: NA; CDR3: CASSAGTSGSRTDTQYF; DNA: TGTGCCAGCAGCGCAGGGACTAGCGGGAGTCGGACAGATACGCAGTATTTT
length: 15; D: NA; V: TRBV7-8; J: TRBJ2-1; size: NA; CDR3: CASSPRTGWHNEQFF; DNA: TGTGCCAGCAGCCCAAGGACTGGATGGCACAATGAGCAGTTCTTC
length: 13; D: NA; V: TRBV6-5; J: TRBJ2-7; size: NA; CDR3: CASSYTELYEQYF; DNA: TGTGCCAGCAGTTACACGGAGCTCTACGAGCAGTACTTC
length: 15; D: TRBD1; V: TRBV4-1; J: TRBJ2-7; size: NA; CDR3: CASSPERQGDSEQYF; DNA: TGCGCCAGCAGCCCAGAGAGACAGGGGGACAGCGAGCAGTACTTC
length: 15; D: NA; V: TRBV5-4; J: TRBJ1-6; size: NA; CDR3: CASSEQIAYNSPLHF; DNA: TGTGCCAGCAGCGAACAGATAGCCTATAATTCACCCCTCCACTTT
length: 12; D: TRBD1; V: TRBV4-1; J: TRBJ1-1; size: NA; CDR3: CASSQATGDAFF; DNA: TGCGCCAGCAGCCAAGCGACAGGGGACGCTTTCTTT
length: 18; D: TRBD2; V: TRBV27; J: TRBJ2-2; size: NA; CDR3: CASSLSSGLAGSTGELFF; DNA: TGTGCCAGCAGTTTATCGTCGGGACTAGCGGGCTCCACCGGGGAGCTGTTTTTT
length: 14; D: NA; V: TRBV4-1; J: TRBJ2-7; size: NA; CDR3: CASSQVQGPYEQYF; DNA: TGCGCCAGCAGCCAAGTTCAGGGGCCCTACGAGCAGTACTTC
length: 12; D: NA; V: TRBV7-9; J: TRBJ1-1; size: NA; CDR3: CASTRGRTEAFF; DNA: TGTGCCAGCACTCGGGGTAGAACTGAAGCTTTCTTT
length: 13; D: NA; V: TRBV5-4; J: TRBJ2-3; size: NA; CDR3: CASSLGGKDTQYF; DNA: TGTGCCAGCAGCTTGGGGGGCAAAGATACGCAGTATTTT
length: 12; D: NA; V: TRBV7-9; J: TRBJ2-1; size: NA; CDR3: CASSLLVDEQFF; DNA: TGTGCCAGCAGCTTACTAGTGGATGAGCAGTTCTTC
length: 16; D: TRBD2; V: TRBV2; J: TRBJ2-3; size: NA; CDR3: CASSPASSGPTDTQYF; DNA: TGTGCCAGCAGTCCGGCGTCTAGCGGTCCCACAGATACGCAGTATTTT
length: 14; D: TRBD1; V: TRBV5-6; J: TRBJ2-5; size: NA; CDR3: CASSMTGGWETQYF; DNA: TGTGCCAGCAGCATGACAGGGGGCTGGGAGACCCAGTACTTC
length: 14; D: NA; V: TRBV10-2; J: TRBJ1-2; size: NA; CDR3: CASSEAGGKYGYTF; DNA: TGCGCCAGCAGTGAGGCCGGGGGAAAGTATGGCTACACCTTC
length: 14; D: TRBD1; V: TRBV28; J: TRBJ1-2; size: NA; CDR3: CASSTGAGDYGYTF; DNA: TGTGCCAGCAGTACAGGGGCCGGGGACTATGGCTACACCTTC
length: 15; D: TRBD1; V: TRBV7-9; J: TRBJ1-1; size: NA; CDR3: CASSSPTGTGGKGFF; DNA: TGTGCCAGCAGCTCACCGACCGGGACAGGGGGTAAAGGTTTCTTT
length: 15; D: NA; V: TRBV7-9; J: TRBJ2-3; size: few; CDR3: CASSKGVSLGDTQYF; DNA: TGTGCCAGCAGCAAGGGGGTGAGCCTCGGAGATACGCAGTATTTT
length: 19; D: NA; V: TRBV7-9; J: TRBJ1-4; size: NA; CDR3: CASSLAGGRDNNVGEKLFF; DNA: TGTGCCAGCAGCTTAGCGGGGGGGCGCGATAATAACGTCGGTGAAAAACTGTTTTTT